The TCR beta chain described here comes from a study of T cell responses to AZD1222 COVID-19 vaccine. Study-wide results and limits: Spike-specific TCR breadth and depth both grew after two AZD1222 doses. Among spike-specific TCRs, nearly half reportedly target unmutated variant regions.

This clone was recorded once. Its antigen is currently unknown. TCRdb's table, derived via immunoSEQ multiplex PCR, lists solely in-frame clones and lacks some. Here the sample spans 100,000 to 150,000 clones, roughly 89% being singletons. The source material was peripheral blood, sampled on day 0 of AZD1222 vaccination. The TCR sequence derives from an adult in good health.

CDR3 in amino acids: CASSISWPQVEQFF. The CDR3 DNA is TGTGCCAGTAGTATATCTTGGCCACAGGTTGAGCAGTTCTTC. The J gene is TRBJ2-1, the V gene TRBV19; D may be TRBD1 (5 bases). Germline assignment: CDR1 LNHDA and CDR2 SQIVND (reference sequence). The CDR3 is 14 residues long. Trimming left V 2 bases short and J 9 bases short, with 14 bases between.